The next 20 T cell receptor beta chains were all read from a single sample in a study of blood T cell repertoires in COVID-19. Here immunoSEQ multiplex PCR was the method, and the copy in TCRdb shows in-frame clones only, minus some. The table shows approximately 300,000 clones, with roughly 90% occurring only once. Sequenced sample: peripheral blood. These TCRs come from a woman aged 30 to 39 with COVID-19, enrolled during active disease.

The chain employs TRBV27 and TRBJ2-7; 11 bases are a match to TRBD2. With V trimmed by 5 bases and J by 3 bases, 6 bases remained unmatched. Looked up from germline, CDR1 is MNHEY and CDR2 is SMNVEV (reference sequence). The CDR3 is made up of 15 amino acids. The CDR3 is CASSLLAGEFYEQYF. The DNA for the CDR3 is TGTGCCAGCAGTCTACTAGCGGGAGAGTTCTACGAGCAGTACTTC.

This chain connects TRBV5-8 to TRBJ1-6, with 8 nucleotides matching TRBD1. Germline CDR1 is SGHTS and CDR2 is YDEGEE. The length of the CDR3 is 15 residues. V lost 1 base, J lost 7 bases, and 4 bases stayed unmatched. For the CDR3, the DNA is TGTGCCAGCAGCTTGAGGACAGGGCAGAATTCACCCCTCCACTTT. It encodes CASSLRTGQNSPLHF.

This clone appeared a single time. J is TRBJ2-2 and V is TRBV14; TRBD2 agrees at 8 bases. Germline V gene data show CDR1 as SGHDN and CDR2 as FVKESK. CDR3 length equals 17 residues. V trimming: 3 bases; J trimming: 1 base; junction bases outside the gene matches: 7. In DNA, the CDR3 is TGTGCCAGCAGCCATATTGGACTAGCCGGGAACACCGGGGAGCTGTTTTTT. Translated, it gives CASSHIGLAGNTGELFF.

This rearrangement joins TRBV7-8 to TRBJ2-1; 9 bases map to TRBD2. V was pared by 2 bases and J by 8 bases, with 13 bases of the junction left unmatched. The CDR3 sequence is 17 residues long. CDR1 and CDR2 from the germline V gene are SGHVS and FQNEAQ. The CDR3 DNA reads TGTGCCAGCAGCTTAATTCTCCCGGGACTAGCTGTGGATGAGCAGTTCTTC. Translation: CASSLILPGLAVDEQFF.

V usage is TRBV6-5 and J usage is TRBJ2-4, with TRBD2 identical over 7 bases. V shed 8 bases, J shed 6 bases, and the junction held 13 bases outside the gene matches. The CDR3 length is 15 residues. Germline V gene sequence: CDR1 MNHEY, CDR2 SVGAGI. The CDR3 nucleotides are TGTGCCAGCGGGGAGGGCCTCAAATTATCAAACATTCAGTACTTC. It codes for CASGEGLKLSNIQYF.

V usage is TRBV9 and J usage is TRBJ2-2, with D hard to call. The CDR3 spans 15 residues. Germline V lookup: CDR1 SGDLS, CDR2 YYNGEE. The V gene lost 0 bases and the J gene lost 4 bases, with 10 bases spanning the gap. CDR3 region: CASSVVAMSTGELFF. The CDR3 DNA follows: TGTGCCAGCAGCGTAGTTGCGATGTCCACCGGGGAGCTGTTTTTT.

The chain joins TRBV20-1 to TRBJ1-6; D is ambiguous. The CDR3 runs 14 residues. Per germline, CDR1 DFQATT and CDR2 SNEGSKA (reference sequence). Trimming stripped 3 bases from V and 0 bases from J, with 6 bases between. Here the CDR3 DNA reads TGCAGTGCTAGTGGTCTCTCCTATAATTCACCCCTCCACTTT. Its translation is CSASGLSYNSPLHF.

The gene calls are TRBV1 and TRBJ2-1; the table gives TRBD2 as D, unverified against the DNA. TRBV1 is a recognized pseudogene. This CDR3 region has 12 residues. The CDR3 spells CTNKGGAGEQFF. CDR3 nucleotide sequence: TGCACCAATAAGGGGGGGGCCGGGGAGCAGTTCTTC.

This chain uses TRBV11-2 with TRBJ2-1, with D perhaps TRBD1 (5 bases). The CDR3 has 13 amino acids. V lost 3 bases, J lost 5 bases, and 8 bases lay in between. The V gene's germline CDR1 is SGHAT and CDR2 FQNNGV. The CDR3, as DNA: TGTGCCAGCAGCTTGGGGCAGAACAATGAGCAGTTCTTC. Amino acid sequence: CASSLGQNNEQFF.

This clone has only one observation. V usage is TRBV28 and J usage is TRBJ2-2, with D possibly being TRBD2 (6 bases). Germline V gene lookup returns CDR1 MDHEN and CDR2 SYDVKM. CDR3 length: 13 residues. The V end lost 2 bases, the J end lost 5 bases, and 6 bases lay between the germline ends. CDR3 in DNA: TGTGCCAGCAGTTTAGGGGGGACCGGGGAGCTGTTTTTT. As protein: CASSLGGTGELFF.

The chain joins TRBV4-3 to TRBJ2-1; tentatively, D is TRBD2 (6 bases). V shed 4 bases and J shed 7 bases, with 11 bases lying between them. Germline V gene sequence: CDR1 LGHNA, CDR2 YSLEER. The CDR3 has 13 residues. The CDR3 here is CASSLGGANEQFF. CDR3 nucleotide sequence: TGCGCCAGCAGCCTGGGCGGGGCAAATGAGCAGTTCTTC.

The chain employs TRBV28 and TRBJ1-1; D remains unclear. The germline V gene has CDR1 MDHEN and CDR2 SYDVKM. This CDR3 spans 13 amino acids. The V end lost 2 bases, the J end lost 5 bases, and 9 bases lay between the germline ends. In nucleotides, the CDR3 is TGTGCCAGCAGTTTACAAGGGAGGACTGAAGCTTTCTTT. Translating it yields CASSLQGRTEAFF.

This clone occurred once. The J gene is TRBJ1-4, the V gene TRBV9; D perhaps matches TRBD1 (5 bases). This CDR3 has 15 amino acids. V shed 3 bases and J shed 5 bases, with 14 bases lying between them. Germline V lookup: CDR1 SGDLS, CDR2 YYNGEE. CDR3 loop: CASSGPTAPNEKLFF. The CDR3 DNA is TGTGCCAGCAGCGGACCGACAGCCCCCAATGAAAAACTGTTTTTT.

The J gene is TRBJ2-7, the V gene TRBV9; 8 bases match TRBD2. The ends lost 1 base at V and 7 bases at J; junction bases unmatched: 10. This CDR3 is built from 15 residues. From germline, CDR1 is SGDLS and CDR2 YYNGEE. CDR3: CASSVRGGYSSEQYF. CDR3 nucleotide sequence: TGTGCCAGCAGCGTACGGGGGGGCTATTCCTCGGAGCAGTACTTC.

The V gene is TRBV3-1 (or the pseudogene TRBV3-2), the J gene TRBJ1-5; D uncertain. Germline V CDR1 and CDR2: LGHDT, YNNKEL (reference sequence). V was clipped by 0 bases and J by 3 bases, with 9 bases between them. CDR3 size: 15 residues. CDR3 coding DNA: TGTGCCAGCAGCCAAGATACCGGGGTCAATCAGCCCCAGCATTTT. This translates into CASSQDTGVNQPQHF.

This chain connects TRBV6-5 to TRBJ1-6; D gene unclear. V was clipped by 2 bases and J by 7 bases, with 9 bases between them. CDR3 length: 14 residues. Germline V gene lookup returns CDR1 MNHEY and CDR2 SVGAGI. CDR3 residues: CASSYARGNSPLHF. CDR3 DNA: TGTGCCAGCAGTTACGCTAGAGGGAATTCACCCCTCCACTTT.

The rearrangement uses TRBV6-4 and TRBJ2-1; 7 nucleotides align to TRBD2. The CDR3 is 13 amino acids. The ends lost 3 bases at V and 4 bases at J; junction bases unmatched: 0. Germline CDR1 reads MRHNA; CDR2 reads SNTAGT. The CDR3 DNA reads TGTGCCAGCAGTGAGCGGGAGTACAATGAGCAGTTCTTC. Residues: CASSEREYNEQFF.

V gene TRBV28 combines with J gene TRBJ2-7; TRBD1 aligns across 11 bases. Germline V gene data show CDR1 as MDHEN and CDR2 as SYDVKM. V gave up 5 bases and J gave up 6 bases; unmatched junction bases: 9. The CDR3 extends over 15 amino acids. The CDR3: CASSPLGTGGSEQYF. DNA of the CDR3: TGTGCCAGCAGTCCGCTAGGGACAGGGGGTAGCGAGCAGTACTTC.

This chain links TRBV4-2 with TRBJ2-1, with 8 bases aligning to TRBD2. V trimming: 1 base; J trimming: 4 bases; junction bases outside the gene matches: 6. The V gene's germline CDR1 is LGHNA and CDR2 YNFKEQ. The CDR3 is made up of 16 amino acids. The CDR3 spells CASSQVAGTDYNEQFF. For the CDR3, the DNA is TGTGCCAGCAGCCAAGTAGCGGGGACGGATTACAATGAGCAGTTCTTC.

A single count supports this clone. The chain links TRBV7-9 to TRBJ1-1; D is uncertain. The CDR3 runs to 13 residues. Trimming removed 4 bases from V and 3 bases from J, with 9 bases in between. Germline V lookup: CDR1 SEHNR, CDR2 FQNEAQ (reference sequence). The CDR3 bases are TGTGCCAGCAGCTCCAGACAAGACACTGAAGCTTTCTTT. Amino acid sequence: CASSSRQDTEAFF.